The 12 T cell receptor beta chains listed next were all sequenced from one sample in a study of T-cell reconstitution after alpha-beta-depleted transplantation in children. Preparation of the TCRbeta library involved a method that used unique molecular identifiers. A single record per CDR3 protein comes from TCRdb applying MiXCR to the PCR reads. The data contain roughly 200,000 distinct CDR3 sequences, roughly 9.1% of them singletons. This material consisted of PBMCs, mostly from graft donor cells, taken 360 days after TCRalphabeta/CD19-depleted stem cell transplant. The receptors were sampled from a male patient aged 2-15 years who had a stem cell transplant for acute myeloid leukemia, so the T cells may come from the graft donor.

Many counts were recorded for this clonotype. V gene TRBV18 combines with J gene TRBJ2-5; D remains unclear. The germline V gene encodes CDR1 KGHSH and CDR2 LQKENI. The CDR3 has 15 residues. V was shortened by 2 bases and J by 2 bases, with 12 bases between the two germline ends. CDR3 amino acids: CASSPFRVRQETQYF. The CDR3 coding sequence is TGTGCCAGCTCACCATTCCGGGTGCGTCAAGAGACCCAGTACTTC.

This clonotype was seen a few times. The chain is built from TRBV27 and TRBJ2-6, with 10 bases lining up with TRBD2. CDR3 size: 20 residues. V was pared by 1 base and J by 0 bases, with 9 bases of the junction left unmatched. Germline values: CDR1 MNHEY, CDR2 SMNVEV (reference sequence). The CDR3 DNA reads as TGTGCCAGCAGTTTATGGACCCTAGCGGGGGACCACTCTGGGGCCAACGTCCTGACTTTC. Its translation is CASSLWTLAGDHSGANVLTF.

In its sample, this clonotype was seen many times. V is TRBV5-6 and J is TRBJ2-5; D is ambiguous. This CDR3 is built from 14 residues. V dropped 2 bases and J dropped 2 bases, with 10 bases sitting between them. The germline CDR1 and CDR2 sequences are SGHDT and YYEEEE. The CDR3 region is CASSFEGPQETQYF. Here the CDR3 DNA reads TGTGCCAGCAGCTTTGAAGGCCCGCAAGAGACCCAGTACTTC.

This clonotype was detected ten times or more. The V and J genes are TRBV12-3 or TRBV12-4 and TRBJ1-1; D might be TRBD1 (6 bases). The CDR3 is 16 residues long. V was pared by 3 bases and J by 0 bases, with 14 bases between. The CDR3: CASSLTGQRMNTEAFF. In nucleotides, the CDR3 is TGTGCCAGCAGTTTGACAGGACAGAGGATGAACACTGAAGCTTTCTTT.

With regard to this clonotype: The conserved closing phenylalanine or tryptophan is absent in this CDR3, likely reflecting a read error. The chain joins TRBV20-1 to TRBJ1-1; D might be TRBD1 (5 bases). The CDR3 is 15 residues long. Germline V gene data show CDR1 as DFQATT and CDR2 as SNEGSKA (reference sequence). Between the trimmed V and J ends, which lost 3 bases and 8 bases, there was a span of 22 bases. CDR3 DNA sequence: TGCAGTGCTAGGGCGGGGCAGGCCAATACTATAGAAGCTTTCTAT. Amino acid sequence: CSARAGQANTIEAFY.

This clonotype was counted many times. Its ends do not fully match the called genes, so a read error is possible. This chain joins TRBV12-3 or TRBV12-4 and TRBJ1-2; possible D gene TRBD1, 5 bases. This CDR3 is built from 14 residues. CDR3 sequence (DNA): TGCGCCAGCAGCTTGGGGGGGACCAACTATGGCTACACCTTC. Translating gives CASSLGGTNYGYTF.

This clonotype was seen many times. J is TRBJ1-5 and V is TRBV28, with D possibly being TRBD1 (6 bases). The V and J ends lost 10 bases and 0 bases respectively, with 19 bases between them. The CDR3 totals 16 residues. CDR1 and CDR2 (germline): MDHEN, SYDVKM. The CDR3 DNA reads TGTGCCATTTCACGAAGGGGGACCTATAGCAATCAGCCCCAGCATTTT. It yields the protein CAISRRGTYSNQPQHF.

This clonotype was seen a handful of times. The chain recombines TRBV4-3 with TRBJ2-3; no clear D gene. Trimming cost V 4 bases and J 1 base, with 9 bases left between them. The CDR3 runs to 14 residues. Looked up from germline, CDR1 is LGHNA and CDR2 is YSLEER. The CDR3 loop reads CASSPFEGTDTQYF. The CDR3 DNA reads TGCGCCAGCAGCCCCTTTGAGGGCACAGATACGCAGTATTTT.

The chain has TRBV6-5 and TRBJ2-7; D gene unclear. The CDR3 runs to 14 residues. Germline CDR1 MNHEY, CDR2 SVGAGI. V dropped 2 bases and J dropped 4 bases, with 12 bases sitting between them. CDR3 sequence (DNA): TGTGCCAGCAGTTACACGGGTATAGGGTACGAGCAGTACTTC. Translated, it gives CASSYTGIGYEQYF.

Ten or more counts support this clonotype. J is TRBJ2-1 and V is TRBV2; TRBD1 aligns across 8 bases. After removal of 6 bases from V and 4 bases from J, the junction contained 5 bases not matched to a gene. The germline V gene encodes CDR1 SNHLY and CDR2 FYNNEI. The CDR3 has 14 residues. The CDR3, as DNA: TGTGCCAGCAGGGGACAGGTCGCGTACAATGAGCAGTTCTTC. This codes for CASRGQVAYNEQFF.

Many counts were recorded for this clonotype. This chain connects TRBV12-3 or TRBV12-4 to TRBJ2-1; TRBD2 might be the D (5 bases). V was cut by 3 bases and J by 6 bases, with 12 bases left in between. This CDR3 spans 14 amino acids. The CDR3 is CASSLVRAPNEQFF. CDR3 coding DNA: TGTGCCAGCAGTTTGGTGCGGGCGCCCAATGAGCAGTTCTTC.

This clonotype was observed at least ten times. The chain employs TRBV7-3 and TRBJ2-3; TRBD1 matches at 7 bases. This CDR3 has 14 amino acids. The V segment lost 4 bases and the J segment 0 bases; nucleotides outside the gene matches: 1. CDR1 and CDR2 from the germline V gene are SGHTA and FQGTGA. The CDR3 DNA sequence: TGTGCCAGCAGCTGGGGACAGAGCACAGATACGCAGTATTTT. Translating it yields CASSWGQSTDTQYF.